The source of this T cell receptor (beta chain) is a study of control samples from healthy donors and cancer patients (dated by TCRdb to between 2020 and 2021). The method behind the library was the immunoSEQ multiplex PCR assay. As stored in TCRdb, this immuneACCESS dataset retains in-frame rearrangements with V and J assigned. A fraction of the clones does not appear; measured against another copy, unresolved V genes explain less than half of the discrepancy, and the remainder lacks a known reason. The sample records just over 150,000 clones, 93% of which are singletons. 2% to 2.5% of the sample belongs to the ten largest clones. As encoded in the germline V gene (reference sequence), CDR1 is SEHNR while CDR2 is FQNEAQ. V loses 5 bases at its end and J loses 1 base; junction bases beyond the gene matches: 12. The CDR3 starts with the cysteine, ends with the phenylalanine, and has 17 residues. The entry retains the CDR3 DNA only, 51 bases that are in frame from base 1.

About this clone: Its antigen is currently not known. No qualities accompany the bases; no much larger clone lies one base away.

The receptor comes from a man between 50 and 59 years old in good health. Input material: blood. The V and J genes are TRBV7-9 and TRBJ2-3, with 7 junctional bases fitting TRBD2. The nucleotide sequence reads as follows: TGTGCCAGCAGCCCCCACTTAGCGGGTCGAGGCACAGATACGCAGTATTTT. It is translated as CASSPHLAGRGTDTQYF.